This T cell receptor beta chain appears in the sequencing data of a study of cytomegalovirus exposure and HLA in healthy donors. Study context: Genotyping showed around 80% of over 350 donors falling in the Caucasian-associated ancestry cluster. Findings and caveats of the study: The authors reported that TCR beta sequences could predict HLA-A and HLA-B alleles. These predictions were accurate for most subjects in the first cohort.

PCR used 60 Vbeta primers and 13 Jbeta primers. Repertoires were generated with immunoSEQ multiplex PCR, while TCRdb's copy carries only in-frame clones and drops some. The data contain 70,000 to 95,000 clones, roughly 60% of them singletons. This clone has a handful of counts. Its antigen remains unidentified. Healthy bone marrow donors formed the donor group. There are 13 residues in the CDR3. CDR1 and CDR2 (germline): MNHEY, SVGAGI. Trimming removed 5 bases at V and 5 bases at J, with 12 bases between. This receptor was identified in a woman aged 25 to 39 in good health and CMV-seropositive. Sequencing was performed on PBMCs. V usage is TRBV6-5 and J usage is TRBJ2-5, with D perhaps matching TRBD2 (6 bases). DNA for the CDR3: TGTGCCAGCAGTAGCAGGGAGGCGGAGACCCAGTACTTC. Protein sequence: CASSSREAETQYF.